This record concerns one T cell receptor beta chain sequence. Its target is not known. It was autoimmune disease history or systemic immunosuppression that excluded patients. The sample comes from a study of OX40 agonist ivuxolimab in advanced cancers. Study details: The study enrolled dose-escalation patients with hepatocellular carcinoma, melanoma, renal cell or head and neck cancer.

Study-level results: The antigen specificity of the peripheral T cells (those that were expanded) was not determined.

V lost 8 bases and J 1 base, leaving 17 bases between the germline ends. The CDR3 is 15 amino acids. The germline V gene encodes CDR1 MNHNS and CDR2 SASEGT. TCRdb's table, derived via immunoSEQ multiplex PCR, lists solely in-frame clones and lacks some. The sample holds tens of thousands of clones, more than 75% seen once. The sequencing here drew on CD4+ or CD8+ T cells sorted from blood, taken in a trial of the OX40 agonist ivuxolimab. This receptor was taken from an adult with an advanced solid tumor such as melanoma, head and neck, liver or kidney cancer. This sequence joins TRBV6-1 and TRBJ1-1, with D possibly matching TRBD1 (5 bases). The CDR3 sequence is CASGAQAWANTEAFF. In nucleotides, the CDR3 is TGTGCCAGCGGGGCTCAGGCCTGGGCGAACACTGAAGCTTTCTTT.